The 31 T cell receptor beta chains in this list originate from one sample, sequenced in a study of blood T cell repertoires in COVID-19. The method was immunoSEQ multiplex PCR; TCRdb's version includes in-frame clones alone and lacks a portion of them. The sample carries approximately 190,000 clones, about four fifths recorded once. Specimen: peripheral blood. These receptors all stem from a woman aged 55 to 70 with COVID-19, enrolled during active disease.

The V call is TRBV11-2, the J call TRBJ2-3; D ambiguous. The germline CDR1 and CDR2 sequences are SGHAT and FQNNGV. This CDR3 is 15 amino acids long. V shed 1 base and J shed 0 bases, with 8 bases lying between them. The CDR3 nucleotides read TGTGCCAGCAGCTTAGGGGCCTTCAGCACAGATACGCAGTATTTT. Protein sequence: CASSLGAFSTDTQYF.

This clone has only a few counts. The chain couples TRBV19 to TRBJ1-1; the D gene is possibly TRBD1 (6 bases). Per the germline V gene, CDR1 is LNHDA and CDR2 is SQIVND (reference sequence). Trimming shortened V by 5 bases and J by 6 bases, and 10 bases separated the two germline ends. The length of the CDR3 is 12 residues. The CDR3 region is CASSLEGAEAFF. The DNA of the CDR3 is TGTGCCAGTAGTCTCGAGGGGGCTGAAGCTTTCTTT.

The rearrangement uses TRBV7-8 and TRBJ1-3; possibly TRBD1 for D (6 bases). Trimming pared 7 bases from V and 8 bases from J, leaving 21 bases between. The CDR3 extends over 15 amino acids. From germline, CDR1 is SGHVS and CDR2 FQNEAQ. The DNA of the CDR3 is TGTGCCAGCACCGCGCAGACTGGGGGGGCTGACACCATATATTTT. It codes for CASTAQTGGADTIYF.

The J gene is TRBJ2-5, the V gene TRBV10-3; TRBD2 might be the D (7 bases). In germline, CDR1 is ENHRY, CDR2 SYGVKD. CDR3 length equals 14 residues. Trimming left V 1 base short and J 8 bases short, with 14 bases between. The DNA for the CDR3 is TGTGCCATCAGTGAGTGGCGCGGGGGCGAAACCCAGTACTTC. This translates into CAISEWRGGETQYF.

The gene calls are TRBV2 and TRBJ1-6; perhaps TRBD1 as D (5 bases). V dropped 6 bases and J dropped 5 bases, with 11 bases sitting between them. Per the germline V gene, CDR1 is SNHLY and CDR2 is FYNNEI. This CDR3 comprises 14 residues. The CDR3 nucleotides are TGTGCCAGCAGGGGGCGGACGAATAATTCACCCCTCCACTTT. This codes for CASRGRTNNSPLHF. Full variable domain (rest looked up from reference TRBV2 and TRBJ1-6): EPEVTQTPSHQVTQMGQEVILRCVPISNHLYFYWYRQILGQKVEFLVSFYNNEISEKSEIFDDQFSVERPDGSNFTLKIRSTKLEDSAMYFCASRGRTNNSPLHFGNGTRLTVT.

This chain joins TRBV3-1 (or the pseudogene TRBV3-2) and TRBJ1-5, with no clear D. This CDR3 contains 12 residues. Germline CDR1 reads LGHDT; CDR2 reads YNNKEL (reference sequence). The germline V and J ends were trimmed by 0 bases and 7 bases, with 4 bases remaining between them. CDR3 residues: CASSQDQQPQHF. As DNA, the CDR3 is TGTGCCAGCAGCCAAGACCAGCAGCCCCAGCATTTT.

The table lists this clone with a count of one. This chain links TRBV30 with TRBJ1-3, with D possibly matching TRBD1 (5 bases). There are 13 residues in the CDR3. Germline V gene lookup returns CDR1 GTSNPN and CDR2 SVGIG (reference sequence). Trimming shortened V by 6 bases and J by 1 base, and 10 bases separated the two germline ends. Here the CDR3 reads CACSGASGNTIYF. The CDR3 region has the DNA TGTGCCTGCAGCGGGGCATCTGGAAACACCATATATTTT.

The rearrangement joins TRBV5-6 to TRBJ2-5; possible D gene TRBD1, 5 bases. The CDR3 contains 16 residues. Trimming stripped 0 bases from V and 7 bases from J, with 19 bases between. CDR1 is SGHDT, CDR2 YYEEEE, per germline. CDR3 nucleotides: TGTGCCAGCAGCTTGGGGCAGGGTAGATCCCGCGGGACCCAGTACTTC. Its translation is CASSLGQGRSRGTQYF.

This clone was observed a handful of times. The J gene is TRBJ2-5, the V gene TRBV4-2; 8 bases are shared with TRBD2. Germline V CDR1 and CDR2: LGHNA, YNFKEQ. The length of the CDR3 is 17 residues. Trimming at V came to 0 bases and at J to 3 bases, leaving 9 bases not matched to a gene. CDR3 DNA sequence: TGTGCCAGCAGCCAAGATCGTGGTAGCGGGACCAAAGAGACCCAGTACTTC. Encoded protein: CASSQDRGSGTKETQYF.

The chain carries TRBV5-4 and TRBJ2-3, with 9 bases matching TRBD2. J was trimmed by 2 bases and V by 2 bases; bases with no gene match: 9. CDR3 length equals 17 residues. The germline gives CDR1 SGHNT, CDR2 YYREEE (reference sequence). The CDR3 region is CASSLLSTSGSTDTQYF. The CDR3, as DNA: TGTGCCAGCAGCTTACTCTCGACTAGCGGCTCCACAGATACGCAGTATTTT.

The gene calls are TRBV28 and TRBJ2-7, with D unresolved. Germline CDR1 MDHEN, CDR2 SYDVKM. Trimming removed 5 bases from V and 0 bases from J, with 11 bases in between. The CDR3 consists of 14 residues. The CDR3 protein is CASSPPGFSYEQYF. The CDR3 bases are TGTGCCAGCAGTCCACCCGGGTTCTCCTACGAGCAGTACTTC.

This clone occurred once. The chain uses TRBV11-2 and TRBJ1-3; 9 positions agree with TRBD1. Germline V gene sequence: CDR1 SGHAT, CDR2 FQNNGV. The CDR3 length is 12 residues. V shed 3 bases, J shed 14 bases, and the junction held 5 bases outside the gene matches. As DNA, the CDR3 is TGTGCCAGCAGCTTCACCGGGACAGGGCTATATTTT. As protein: CASSFTGTGLYF.

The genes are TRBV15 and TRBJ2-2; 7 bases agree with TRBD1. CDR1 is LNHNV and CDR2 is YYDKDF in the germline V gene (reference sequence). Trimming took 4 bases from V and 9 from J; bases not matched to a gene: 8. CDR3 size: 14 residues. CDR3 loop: CATSTGTAHRELFF. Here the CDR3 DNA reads TGTGCCACCAGCACTGGGACAGCACACCGGGAGCTGTTTTTT.

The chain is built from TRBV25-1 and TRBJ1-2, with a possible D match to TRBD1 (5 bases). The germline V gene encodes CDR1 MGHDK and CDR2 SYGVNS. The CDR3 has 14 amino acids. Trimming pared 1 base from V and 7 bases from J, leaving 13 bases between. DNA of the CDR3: TGTGCCAGCAGTGAATGGGGCAGGGAAAGTGGCTACACCTTC. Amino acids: CASSEWGRESGYTF.

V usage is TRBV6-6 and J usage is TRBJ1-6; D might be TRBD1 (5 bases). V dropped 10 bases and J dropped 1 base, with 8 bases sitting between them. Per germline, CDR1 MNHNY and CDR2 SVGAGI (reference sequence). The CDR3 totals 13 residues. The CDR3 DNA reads TGTGCCACCGGGGGGTCCTATAATTCACCCCTCCACTTT. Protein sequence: CATGGSYNSPLHF.

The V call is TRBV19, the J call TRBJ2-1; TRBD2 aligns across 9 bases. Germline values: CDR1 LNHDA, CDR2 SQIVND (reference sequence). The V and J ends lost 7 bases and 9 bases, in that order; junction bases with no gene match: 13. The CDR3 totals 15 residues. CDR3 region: CASTPGTSCFVEQFF. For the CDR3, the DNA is TGTGCCAGTACTCCCGGGACTAGCTGTTTTGTTGAGCAGTTCTTC.

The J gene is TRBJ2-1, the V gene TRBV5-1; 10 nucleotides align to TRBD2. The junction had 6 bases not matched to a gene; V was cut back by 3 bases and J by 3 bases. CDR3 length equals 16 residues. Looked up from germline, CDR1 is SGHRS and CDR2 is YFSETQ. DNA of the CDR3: TGCGCCAGCAGCTCAAGCGGGAGGGGGGACTACAATGAGCAGTTCTTC. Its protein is CASSSSGRGDYNEQFF. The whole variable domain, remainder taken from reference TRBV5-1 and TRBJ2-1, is KAGVTQTPRYLIKTRGQQVTLSCSPISGHRSVSWYQQTPGQGLQFLFEYFSETQRNKGNFPGRFSGRQFSNSRSEMNVSTLELGDSALYLCASSSSGRGDYNEQFFGPGTRLTVL.

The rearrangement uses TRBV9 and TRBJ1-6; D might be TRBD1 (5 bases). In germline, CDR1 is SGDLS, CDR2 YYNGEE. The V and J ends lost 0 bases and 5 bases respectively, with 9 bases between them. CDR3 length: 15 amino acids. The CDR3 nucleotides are TGTGCCAGCAGCGTAGGGGGGGACCATAATTCACCCCTCCACTTT. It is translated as CASSVGGDHNSPLHF.

The CDR3 DNA reads TGTGCCAGCAGCTTAGATACAGGGGGCTATAGCAATCAGCCCCAGCATTTT. It codes for CASSLDTGGYSNQPQHF. The chain uses TRBV11-3 and TRBJ1-5; 9 nucleotides line up with TRBD1. Trimming cost V 0 bases and J 0 bases; bases outside gene matches: 3. This CDR3 region has 17 residues. Germline loops: CDR1 SGHNT, CDR2 YENEEA.

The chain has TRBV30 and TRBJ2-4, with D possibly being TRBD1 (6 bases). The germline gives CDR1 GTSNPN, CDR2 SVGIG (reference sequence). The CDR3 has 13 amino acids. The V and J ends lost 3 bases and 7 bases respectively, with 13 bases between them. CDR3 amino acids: CAWSGVQGNIQYF. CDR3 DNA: TGTGCCTGGAGCGGGGTCCAGGGGAACATTCAGTACTTC. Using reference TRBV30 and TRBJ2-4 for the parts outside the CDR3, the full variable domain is SQTIHQWPATLVQPVGSPLSLECTVEGTSNPNLYWYRQAAGRGLQLLFYSVGIGQISSEVPQNLSASRPQDRQFILSSKKLLLSDSGFYLCAWSGVQGNIQYFGAGTRLSVL.

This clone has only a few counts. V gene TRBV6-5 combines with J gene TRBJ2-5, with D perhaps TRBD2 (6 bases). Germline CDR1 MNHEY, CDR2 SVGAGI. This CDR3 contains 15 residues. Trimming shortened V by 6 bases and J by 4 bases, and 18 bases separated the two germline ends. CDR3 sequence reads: CASRSGTLGAETQYF. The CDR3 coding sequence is TGTGCCAGCAGATCCGGGACTCTCGGAGCAGAGACCCAGTACTTC.

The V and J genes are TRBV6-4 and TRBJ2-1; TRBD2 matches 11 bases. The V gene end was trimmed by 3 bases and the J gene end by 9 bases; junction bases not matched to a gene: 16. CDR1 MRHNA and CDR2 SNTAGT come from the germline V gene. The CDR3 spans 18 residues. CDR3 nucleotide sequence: TGTGCCAGCAGTGAAGGTTCTAGCGGGAGGACGCCCACTTCTGAGCAGTTCTTC. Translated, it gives CASSEGSSGRTPTSEQFF.

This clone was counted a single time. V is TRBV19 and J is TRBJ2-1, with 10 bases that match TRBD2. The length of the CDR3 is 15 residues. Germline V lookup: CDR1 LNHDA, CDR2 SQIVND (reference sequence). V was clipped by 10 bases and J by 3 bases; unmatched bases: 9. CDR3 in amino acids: CATHPSGGVYNEQFF. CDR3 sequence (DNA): TGTGCCACTCACCCCAGCGGGGGGGTCTACAATGAGCAGTTCTTC. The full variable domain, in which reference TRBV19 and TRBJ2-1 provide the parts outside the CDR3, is DGGITQSPKYLFRKEGQNVTLSCEQNLNHDAMYWYRQDPGQGLRLIYYSQIVNDFQKGDIAEGYSVSREKKESFPLTVTSAQKNPTAFYLCATHPSGGVYNEQFFGPGTRLTVL.

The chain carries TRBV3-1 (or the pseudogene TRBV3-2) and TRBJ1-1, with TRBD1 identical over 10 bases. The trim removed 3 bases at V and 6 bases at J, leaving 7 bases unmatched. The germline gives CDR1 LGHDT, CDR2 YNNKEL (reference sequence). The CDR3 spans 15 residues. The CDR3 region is CASSQRGQGTPEAFF. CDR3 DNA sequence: TGTGCCAGCAGCCAGAGGGGACAGGGGACCCCTGAAGCTTTCTTT.

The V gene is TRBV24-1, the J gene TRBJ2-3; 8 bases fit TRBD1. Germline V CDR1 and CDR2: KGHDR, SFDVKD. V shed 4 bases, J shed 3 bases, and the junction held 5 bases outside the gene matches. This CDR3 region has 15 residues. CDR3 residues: CATSDRQGTTDTQYF. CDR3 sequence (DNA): TGTGCCACCAGTGACAGACAGGGGACGACAGATACGCAGTATTTT.

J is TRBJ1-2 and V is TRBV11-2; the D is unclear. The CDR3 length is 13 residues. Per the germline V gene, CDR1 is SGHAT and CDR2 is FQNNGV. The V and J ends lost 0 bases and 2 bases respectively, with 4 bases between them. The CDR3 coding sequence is TGTGCCAGCAGCTTAGACAGAAACTATGGCTACACCTTC. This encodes CASSLDRNYGYTF. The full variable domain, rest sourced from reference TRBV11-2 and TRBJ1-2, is EAGVAQSPRYKIIEKRQSVAFWCNPISGHATLYWYQQILGQGPKLLIQFQNNGVVDDSQLPKDRFSAERLKGVDSTLKIQPAKLEDSAVYLCASSLDRNYGYTFGSGTRLTVV.

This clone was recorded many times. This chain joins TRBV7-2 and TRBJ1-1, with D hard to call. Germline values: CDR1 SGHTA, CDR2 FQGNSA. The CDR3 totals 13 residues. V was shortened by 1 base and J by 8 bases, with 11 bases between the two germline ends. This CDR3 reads CASSLVVGREAFF. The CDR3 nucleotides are TGTGCCAGCAGCTTAGTTGTTGGCAGGGAAGCTTTCTTT.

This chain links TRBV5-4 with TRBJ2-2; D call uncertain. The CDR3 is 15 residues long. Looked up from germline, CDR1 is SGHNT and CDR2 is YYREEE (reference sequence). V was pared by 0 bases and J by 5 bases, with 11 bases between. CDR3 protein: CASSLGSRYTGELFF. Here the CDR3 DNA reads TGTGCCAGCAGCTTGGGAAGTCGCTATACCGGGGAGCTGTTTTTT.

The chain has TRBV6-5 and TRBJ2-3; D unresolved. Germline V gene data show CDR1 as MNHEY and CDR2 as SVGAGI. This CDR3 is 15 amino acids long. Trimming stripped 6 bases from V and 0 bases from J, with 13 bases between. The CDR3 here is CASRGYSVSTDTQYF. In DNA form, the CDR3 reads TGTGCCAGCAGGGGCTATTCCGTTAGCACAGATACGCAGTATTTT.

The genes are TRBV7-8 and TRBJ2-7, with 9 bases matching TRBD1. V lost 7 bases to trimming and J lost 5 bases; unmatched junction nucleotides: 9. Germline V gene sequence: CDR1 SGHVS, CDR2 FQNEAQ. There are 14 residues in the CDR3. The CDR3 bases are TGTGCCAGCACCGAATTACAGGGGGCCCACGAGCAGTACTTC. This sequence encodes CASTELQGAHEQYF.

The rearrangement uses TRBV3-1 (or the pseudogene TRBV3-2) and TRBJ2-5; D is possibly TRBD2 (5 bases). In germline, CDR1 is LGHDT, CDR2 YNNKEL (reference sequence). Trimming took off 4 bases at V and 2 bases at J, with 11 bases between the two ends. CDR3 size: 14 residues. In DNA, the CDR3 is TGTGCCAGCAGCCTTCGGGGTGTGCAAGAGACCCAGTACTTC. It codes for CASSLRGVQETQYF.